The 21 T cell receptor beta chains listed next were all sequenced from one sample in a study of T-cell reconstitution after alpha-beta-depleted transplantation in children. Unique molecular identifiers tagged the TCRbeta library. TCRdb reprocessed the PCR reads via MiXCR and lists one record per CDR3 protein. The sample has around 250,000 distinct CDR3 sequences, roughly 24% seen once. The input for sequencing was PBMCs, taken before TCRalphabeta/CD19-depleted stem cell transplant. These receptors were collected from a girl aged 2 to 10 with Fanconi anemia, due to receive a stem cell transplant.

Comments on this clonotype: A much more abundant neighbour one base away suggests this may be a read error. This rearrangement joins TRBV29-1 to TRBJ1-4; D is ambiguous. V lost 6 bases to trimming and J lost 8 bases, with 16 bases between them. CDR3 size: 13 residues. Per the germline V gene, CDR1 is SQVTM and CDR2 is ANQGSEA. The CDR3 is CSVMTRAGEKLFF. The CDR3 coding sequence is TGCAGCGTGATGACAAGGGCGGGGGAAAAACTGTTTTTT.

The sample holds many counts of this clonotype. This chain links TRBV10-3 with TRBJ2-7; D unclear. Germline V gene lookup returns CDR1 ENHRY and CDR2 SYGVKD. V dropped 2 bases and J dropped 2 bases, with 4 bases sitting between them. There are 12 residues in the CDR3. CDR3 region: CAISEGPYEQYF. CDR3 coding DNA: TGTGCCATCAGTGAGGGGCCCTACGAGCAGTACTTC.

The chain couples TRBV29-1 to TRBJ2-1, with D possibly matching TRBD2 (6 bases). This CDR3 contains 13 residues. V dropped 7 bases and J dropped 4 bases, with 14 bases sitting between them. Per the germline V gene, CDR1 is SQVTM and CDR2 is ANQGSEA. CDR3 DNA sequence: TGCAGCGCTGACCCCGGGGGTTACAATGAGCAGTTCTTC. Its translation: CSADPGGYNEQFF.

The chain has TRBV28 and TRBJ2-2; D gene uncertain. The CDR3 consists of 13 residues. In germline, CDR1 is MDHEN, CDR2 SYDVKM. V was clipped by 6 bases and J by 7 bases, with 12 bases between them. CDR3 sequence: CASRLHEGGELFF. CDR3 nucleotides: TGTGCCAGCAGATTGCATGAAGGCGGGGAGCTGTTTTTT. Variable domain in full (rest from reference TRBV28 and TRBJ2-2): DVKVTQSSRYLVKRTGEKVFLECVQDMDHENMFWYRQDPGLGLRLIYFSYDVKMKEKGDIPEGYSVSREKKERFSLILESASTNQTSMYLCASRLHEGGELFFGEGSRLTVL.

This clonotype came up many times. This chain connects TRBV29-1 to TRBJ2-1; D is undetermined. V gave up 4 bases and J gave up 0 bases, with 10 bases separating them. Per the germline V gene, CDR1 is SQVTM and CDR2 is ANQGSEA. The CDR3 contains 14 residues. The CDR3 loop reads CSVAPGSSYNEQFF. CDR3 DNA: TGCAGCGTTGCCCCAGGATCCTCCTACAATGAGCAGTTCTTC.

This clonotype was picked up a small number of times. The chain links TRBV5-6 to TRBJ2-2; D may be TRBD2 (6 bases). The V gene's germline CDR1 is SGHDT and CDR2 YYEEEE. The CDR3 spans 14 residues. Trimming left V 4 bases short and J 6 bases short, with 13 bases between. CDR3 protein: CASSLMTSSGELFF. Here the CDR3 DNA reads TGTGCCAGCAGCCTCATGACTAGTTCCGGGGAGCTGTTTTTT.

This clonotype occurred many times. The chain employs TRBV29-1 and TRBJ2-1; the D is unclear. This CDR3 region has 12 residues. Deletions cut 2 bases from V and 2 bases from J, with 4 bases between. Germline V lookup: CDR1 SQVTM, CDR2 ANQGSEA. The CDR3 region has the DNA TGCAGCGTTGAAATGACCTACAATGAGCAGTTCTTC. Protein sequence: CSVEMTYNEQFF.

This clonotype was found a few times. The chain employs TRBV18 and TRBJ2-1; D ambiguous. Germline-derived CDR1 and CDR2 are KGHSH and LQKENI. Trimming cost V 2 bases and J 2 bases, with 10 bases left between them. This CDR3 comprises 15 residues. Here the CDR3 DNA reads TGTGCCAGCTCACCAAACTTCGCGGCCTACAATGAGCAGTTCTTC. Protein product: CASSPNFAAYNEQFF.

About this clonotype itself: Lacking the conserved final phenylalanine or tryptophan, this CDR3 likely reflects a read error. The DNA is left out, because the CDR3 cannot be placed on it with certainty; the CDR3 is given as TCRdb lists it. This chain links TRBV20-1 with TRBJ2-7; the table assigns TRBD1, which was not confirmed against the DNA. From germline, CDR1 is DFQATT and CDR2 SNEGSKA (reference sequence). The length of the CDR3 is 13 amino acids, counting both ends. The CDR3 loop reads CSARDTPRQGFAT.

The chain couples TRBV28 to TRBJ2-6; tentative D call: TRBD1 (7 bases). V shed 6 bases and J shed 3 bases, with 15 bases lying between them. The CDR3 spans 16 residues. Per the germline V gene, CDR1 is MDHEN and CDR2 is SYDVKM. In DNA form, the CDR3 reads TGTGCCAGCAGCCTACAGGGGCGGGGTGGGGCCAACGTCCTGACTTTC. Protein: CASSLQGRGGANVLTF.

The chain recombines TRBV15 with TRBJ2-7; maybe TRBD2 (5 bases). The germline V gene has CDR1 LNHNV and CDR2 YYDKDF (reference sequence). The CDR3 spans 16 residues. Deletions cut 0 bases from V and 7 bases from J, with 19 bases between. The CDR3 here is CATSRDRSGIPREQYF. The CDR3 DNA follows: TGTGCCACCAGCAGAGATCGATCCGGGATCCCTAGGGAGCAGTACTTC.

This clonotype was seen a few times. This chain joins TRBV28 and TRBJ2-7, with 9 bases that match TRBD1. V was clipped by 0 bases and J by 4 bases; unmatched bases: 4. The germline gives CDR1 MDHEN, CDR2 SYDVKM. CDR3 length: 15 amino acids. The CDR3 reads CASSLWGTGKYEQYF. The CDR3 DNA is TGTGCCAGCAGTTTATGGGGGACAGGGAAATACGAGCAGTACTTC.

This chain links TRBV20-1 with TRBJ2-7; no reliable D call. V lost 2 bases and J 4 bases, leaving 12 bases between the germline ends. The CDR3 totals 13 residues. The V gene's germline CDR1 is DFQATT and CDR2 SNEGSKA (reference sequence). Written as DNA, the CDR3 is TGCAGTGCTAGACTCAGTCCCTTATACGAGCAGTACTTC. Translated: CSARLSPLYEQYF.

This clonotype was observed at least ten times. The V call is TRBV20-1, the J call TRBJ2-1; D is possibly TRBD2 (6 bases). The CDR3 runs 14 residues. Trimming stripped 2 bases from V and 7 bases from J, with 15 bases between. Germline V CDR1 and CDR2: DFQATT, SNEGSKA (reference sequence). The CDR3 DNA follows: TGCAGTGCTAGAAGGACTATCAATCAAAATGAGCAGTTCTTC. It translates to CSARRTINQNEQFF.

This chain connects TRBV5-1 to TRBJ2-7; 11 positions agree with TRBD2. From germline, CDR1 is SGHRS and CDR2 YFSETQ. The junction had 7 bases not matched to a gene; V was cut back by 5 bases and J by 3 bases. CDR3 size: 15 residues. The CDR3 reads CASRVRLAGLYEQYF. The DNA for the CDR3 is TGCGCCAGCAGAGTAAGACTAGCGGGGCTCTACGAGCAGTACTTC.

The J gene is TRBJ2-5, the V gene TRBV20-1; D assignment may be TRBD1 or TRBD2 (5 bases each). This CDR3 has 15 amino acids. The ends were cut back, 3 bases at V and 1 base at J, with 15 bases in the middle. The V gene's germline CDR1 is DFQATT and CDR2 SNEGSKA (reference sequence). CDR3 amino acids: CSARGVRGRQETQYF. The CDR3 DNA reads TGCAGTGCTAGGGGGGTCCGCGGGCGCCAAGAGACCCAGTACTTC.

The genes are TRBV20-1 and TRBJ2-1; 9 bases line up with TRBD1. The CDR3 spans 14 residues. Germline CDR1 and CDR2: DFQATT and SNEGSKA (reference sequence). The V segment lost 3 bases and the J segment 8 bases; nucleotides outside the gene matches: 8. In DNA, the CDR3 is TGCAGTGCTAGTTGGGACAGGGATATGTATGAGCAGTTCTTC. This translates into CSASWDRDMYEQFF.

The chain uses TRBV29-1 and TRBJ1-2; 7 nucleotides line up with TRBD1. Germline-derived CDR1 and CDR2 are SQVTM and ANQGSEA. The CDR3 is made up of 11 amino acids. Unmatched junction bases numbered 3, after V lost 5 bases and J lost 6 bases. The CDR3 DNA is TGCAGCGTTAACAGGGGTAATGGCTACACCTTC. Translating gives CSVNRGNGYTF.

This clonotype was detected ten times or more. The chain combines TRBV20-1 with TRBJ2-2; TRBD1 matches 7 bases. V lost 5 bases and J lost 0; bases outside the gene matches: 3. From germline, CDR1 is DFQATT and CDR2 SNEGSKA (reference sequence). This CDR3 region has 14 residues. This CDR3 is CSAQGGTNTGELFF. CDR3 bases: TGCAGTGCTCAAGGGGGCACGAACACCGGGGAGCTGTTTTTT.

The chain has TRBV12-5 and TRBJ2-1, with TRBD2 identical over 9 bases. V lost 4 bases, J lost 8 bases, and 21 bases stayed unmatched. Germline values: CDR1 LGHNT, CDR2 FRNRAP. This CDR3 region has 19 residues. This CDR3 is CASGWGLIESASGIYEQFF. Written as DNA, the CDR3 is TGTGCTAGTGGTTGGGGTCTGATCGAGTCTGCTAGCGGGATCTATGAGCAGTTCTTC. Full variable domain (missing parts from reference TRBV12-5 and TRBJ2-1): DARVTQTPRHKVTEMGQEVTMRCQPILGHNTVFWYRQTMMQGLELLAYFRNRAPLDDSGMPKDRFSAEMPDATLATLKIQPSEPRDSAVYFCASGWGLIESASGIYEQFFGPGTRLTVL.

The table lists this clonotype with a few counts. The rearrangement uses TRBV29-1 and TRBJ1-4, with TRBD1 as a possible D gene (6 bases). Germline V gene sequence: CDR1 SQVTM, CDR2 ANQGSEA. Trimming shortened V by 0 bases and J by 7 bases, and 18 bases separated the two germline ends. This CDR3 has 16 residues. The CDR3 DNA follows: TGCAGCGTTGAAGATCCGGCGAACAGGGTTGGTGAAAAACTGTTTTTT. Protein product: CSVEDPANRVGEKLFF.